What follows are 14 T cell receptor beta chains derived from one specimen sequenced in a study of cytomegalovirus exposure and HLA in healthy donors. In the PCR, 60 Vbeta and 13 Jbeta primers were used. Generated by immunoSEQ multiplex PCR, the TCRdb table keeps only in-frame clones and is missing some. The sample records over 200,000 clones, 85% to 90% being singletons. Sample: PBMCs. The receptors come from a woman younger than 30 in good health and CMV-seronegative.

The chain has TRBV5-1 and TRBJ2-7; possibly TRBD1 for D (6 bases). Germline V gene sequence: CDR1 SGHRS, CDR2 YFSETQ. V was clipped by 4 bases and J by 2 bases, with 16 bases between them. The CDR3 has 15 amino acids. The CDR3 reads CASSQAHTGTYEQYF. CDR3 DNA: TGCGCCAGCAGCCAAGCCCACACAGGGACCTACGAGCAGTACTTC.

This clone was counted a single time. The chain employs TRBV7-2 and TRBJ1-3, with 9 bases aligning to TRBD1. V shed 0 bases and J 4 bases; nucleotides not matched to a gene: 10. This CDR3 is built from 18 residues. The germline V gene encodes CDR1 SGHTA and CDR2 FQGNSA. The CDR3 loop is CASSLAGSDRGPGNTIYF. In DNA form, the CDR3 reads TGTGCCAGCAGCTTAGCGGGTTCGGACAGGGGCCCCGGAAACACCATATATTTT.

For this clone: The conserved final phenylalanine or tryptophan is absent from the CDR3, which likely points to a read error. The rearrangement uses TRBV5-1 and TRBJ1-6; D is unresolved. The CDR3 extends over 17 amino acids. Germline CDR1 is SGHRS and CDR2 is YFSETQ. Trimming pared 0 bases from V and 0 bases from J, leaving 10 bases between. The DNA of the CDR3 is TGCGCCAGCAGCTTGGAGTCCGGGAGCTCCTATAATTCACCCCTCCACCTT. Its translation: CASSLESGSSYNSPLHL.

V usage is TRBV5-1 and J usage is TRBJ2-7, with D perhaps matching TRBD2 (6 bases). V was trimmed by 4 bases and J by 3 bases, leaving 14 bases between them. The CDR3 covers 14 residues. CDR1 is SGHRS and CDR2 is YFSETQ in the germline V gene. CDR3 nucleotides: TGCGCCAGCAGCCCGCGGGACCGTCTCTACGAGCAGTACTTC. This encodes CASSPRDRLYEQYF.

As regards this clone: The germline gene is not matched at one end of the junction; a read error may be the cause. V usage is TRBV5-6 and J usage is TRBJ2-7, with D possibly being TRBD2 (5 bases). The CDR3 has 13 residues. Germline V gene data show CDR1 as SGHDT and CDR2 as YYEEEE. The CDR3 sequence: CASSLGETSSASF. CDR3 nucleotide sequence: TGTGCCAGCAGCTTGGGGGAGACATCTTCTGCGAGCTTC.

This rearrangement joins TRBV4-1 to TRBJ2-1; 12 bases align to TRBD2. This CDR3 is 16 amino acids long. V was clipped by 2 bases and J by 4 bases; unmatched bases: 3. Germline-derived CDR1 and CDR2 are MGHRA and YSYEKL. The CDR3 loop is CASSQPLAGGYNEQFF. The CDR3 DNA reads as TGCGCCAGCAGCCAACCCCTAGCGGGAGGGTACAATGAGCAGTTCTTC.

The chain is built from TRBV10-2 and TRBJ2-1; D possibly corresponds to TRBD2 (6 bases). Between the trimmed V and J ends, which lost 6 bases and 3 bases, there was a span of 21 bases. Germline CDR1 reads WSHSY; CDR2 reads SAAADI. CDR3 length: 17 amino acids. CDR3 loop: CASRDYSEAGYYNEQFF. Written as DNA, the CDR3 is TGCGCCAGCAGAGACTATTCGGAGGCGGGATACTACAATGAGCAGTTCTTC.

This chain joins TRBV9 and TRBJ2-7, with 10 bases aligning to TRBD2. Germline V gives CDR1 SGDLS, CDR2 YYNGEE. J gave up 6 bases and V 0 bases, and 3 bases lay outside the gene matches. The CDR3 covers 14 residues. This chain's CDR3 is CASSVEGLASEQYF. The CDR3 DNA reads TGTGCCAGCAGCGTAGAGGGACTAGCGTCCGAGCAGTACTTC.

This chain uses TRBV30 with TRBJ2-2; a possible D gene is TRBD2 (5 bases). The germline gives CDR1 GTSNPN, CDR2 SVGIG (reference sequence). Trimming pared 2 bases from V and 4 bases from J, leaving 11 bases between. The length of the CDR3 is 14 residues. The CDR3 nucleotides read TGTGCCTGGAGTACCGCCGGGGTCACCGGGGAGCTGTTTTTT. Encoded protein: CAWSTAGVTGELFF.

The gene calls are TRBV7-9 and TRBJ1-1; D is perhaps TRBD1 (6 bases). CDR3 length: 12 residues. Germline assignment: CDR1 SEHNR and CDR2 FQNEAQ (reference sequence). Trimming cost V 3 bases and J 7 bases, with 9 bases left between them. The CDR3 reads CASSLETGEAFF. CDR3 DNA sequence: TGTGCCAGCAGCTTGGAGACAGGTGAAGCTTTCTTT.

The chain carries TRBV7-2 and TRBJ2-2; 12 bases agree with TRBD2. CDR1 and CDR2 (germline): SGHTA, FQGNSA. This CDR3 is built from 18 residues. With V trimmed by 5 bases and J by 0 bases, 7 bases remained unmatched. CDR3 DNA: TGTGCCAGCAGCGGACGACTAGCGGGAGCCGCGAACACCGGGGAGCTGTTTTTT. Its protein product is CASSGRLAGAANTGELFF.

The chain carries TRBV6-6 and TRBJ2-3; 11 nucleotides line up with TRBD2. Germline CDR1 MNHNY, CDR2 SVGAGI (reference sequence). V lost 6 bases, J lost 6 bases, and 8 bases stayed unmatched. This CDR3 has 15 residues. The CDR3, as DNA: TGTGCCAGCAGCAATCTAGCGGGAGGCGCGGATACGCAGTATTTT. This sequence encodes CASSNLAGGADTQYF.

The J gene is TRBJ2-1, the V gene TRBV6-5; the match to TRBD1 covers 10 bases. CDR3 size: 14 residues. Trimming cost V 5 bases and J 7 bases; bases outside gene matches: 5. Looked up from germline, CDR1 is MNHEY and CDR2 is SVGAGI. The CDR3 region has the DNA TGTGCCAGCAGTAACGACAGGGGGCTGAATGAGCAGTTCTTC. As protein: CASSNDRGLNEQFF.

V and J are TRBV4-3 and TRBJ1-3, with D unresolved. CDR3 length: 14 residues. Germline values: CDR1 LGHNA, CDR2 YSLEER. The ends were cut back, 4 bases at V and 0 bases at J, with 7 bases in the middle. The CDR3 DNA reads as TGCGCCAGCAGCCGAGTTGGCTCTGGAAACACCATATATTTT. This sequence encodes CASSRVGSGNTIYF.